One sample yielded the 7 T cell receptor beta chains listed below, sequenced in a study of T-cell reconstitution after alpha-beta-depleted transplantation in children. Unique molecular identifiers were incorporated into the prepared TCRbeta library. One entry per CDR3 protein results from TCRdb running MiXCR on the PCR reads. In the table there are about 250,000 distinct CDR3 sequences, 24% of which are singletons. Sequencing was performed on PBMCs, mostly from graft donor cells, taken 360 days after TCRalphabeta/CD19-depleted stem cell transplant. The source of these receptors is a female patient aged 2-9 years who had a stem cell transplant for congenital amegakaryocytic thrombocytopenia, so the T cells may come from the graft donor.

CDR3 residues: CASSLAGALSYEQYF. The CDR3 DNA reads as TGTGCCAGCAGTTTGGCAGGGGCGCTCTCCTACGAGCAGTACTTC. This chain links TRBV27 with TRBJ2-7; possibly TRBD1 for D (6 bases). The CDR3 loop spans 15 amino acids. Trimming took off 3 bases at V and 0 bases at J, with 12 bases between the two ends. Germline CDR1 and CDR2: MNHEY and SMNVEV (reference sequence).

The chain recombines TRBV2 with TRBJ2-1; 7 positions match TRBD2. The CDR3 has 15 residues. Germline assignment: CDR1 SNHLY and CDR2 FYNNEI. J gave up 2 bases and V 2 bases, and 3 bases lay outside the gene matches. CDR3 bases: TGTGCCAGCAGTGAATCCGGACTAGCCTACAATGAGCAGTTCTTC. It encodes CASSESGLAYNEQFF.

This clonotype has only a few counts. The rearrangement joins TRBV7-8 to TRBJ1-6; D ambiguous. Germline V CDR1 and CDR2: SGHVS, FQNEAQ. CDR3 length equals 15 residues. V lost 4 bases and J 2 bases, leaving 9 bases between the germline ends. As DNA, the CDR3 is TGTGCCAGCAGCTCCCAGTTAGCCTATAATTCACCCCTCCACTTT. Protein: CASSSQLAYNSPLHF.

This clonotype was seen only a few times. The CDR3, as DNA: TGCAGTGCTAGAGATTCCAGGGGGCGCGGCTACACCTTC. Its translation is CSARDSRGRGYTF. J is TRBJ1-2 and V is TRBV20-1; TRBD1 aligns across 8 bases. This CDR3 contains 13 residues. V shed 0 bases and J 8 bases; nucleotides not matched to a gene: 5. The V gene's germline CDR1 is DFQATT and CDR2 SNEGSKA (reference sequence).

The chain is built from TRBV7-6 and TRBJ2-3; 7 bases line up with TRBD2. V lost 2 bases, J lost 3 bases, and 11 bases stayed unmatched. The CDR3 is made up of 17 amino acids. CDR1 and CDR2 from the germline V gene are SGHVS and FNYEAQ. The CDR3 loop is CASSLTPLATKTDTQYF. The CDR3, as DNA: TGTGCCAGCAGCTTAACCCCACTAGCGACCAAAACAGATACGCAGTATTTT.

This clonotype was seen a handful of times. The gene calls are TRBV20-1 and TRBJ1-6; D gene unclear. From germline, CDR1 is DFQATT and CDR2 SNEGSKA (reference sequence). The V and J ends lost 5 bases and 0 bases respectively, with 5 bases between them. The CDR3 loop spans 13 amino acids. The CDR3 loop is CSADSSYNSPLHF. CDR3 DNA sequence: TGCAGTGCTGATAGCTCCTATAATTCACCCCTCCACTTT.

The V call is TRBV20-1, the J call TRBJ2-7, with 7 bases fitting TRBD2. This CDR3 has 12 residues. J gave up 3 bases and V 4 bases, and 3 bases lay outside the gene matches. CDR1 is DFQATT, CDR2 SNEGSKA, per germline (reference sequence). CDR3 DNA sequence: TGCAGTGCTACCCTAGCGGACTACGAGCAGTACTTC. Translating it yields CSATLADYEQYF.